The clone carrying this T cell receptor beta chain was observed a single time. The RNA input was about 0.5 to 1 ug, and it was reverse transcribed with random hexamers. TCRdb processed the immunoSEQ multiplex PCR reads anew with MiXCR; each CDR3 protein has one entry. The table shows around 300,000 distinct CDR3 sequences, with 89% occurring only once. This sample was included in a study of CD8 T cells in Susac syndrome. This clonotype was sampled from a human donor with multiple sclerosis. The sample was CD8+ T cells from PBMCs.

The CDR3, as DNA: TGTGCCAGCAGCTTGTCACAGGGTGGCCCAGATACGCAGTATTTT. Translation: CASSLSQGGPDTQYF. This chain connects TRBV7-9 to TRBJ2-3, with TRBD1 as a possible D gene (6 bases). The V end lost 3 bases, the J end lost 4 bases, and 14 bases lay between the germline ends. The germline gives CDR1 SEHNR, CDR2 FQNEAQ (reference sequence). The CDR3 covers 15 residues.